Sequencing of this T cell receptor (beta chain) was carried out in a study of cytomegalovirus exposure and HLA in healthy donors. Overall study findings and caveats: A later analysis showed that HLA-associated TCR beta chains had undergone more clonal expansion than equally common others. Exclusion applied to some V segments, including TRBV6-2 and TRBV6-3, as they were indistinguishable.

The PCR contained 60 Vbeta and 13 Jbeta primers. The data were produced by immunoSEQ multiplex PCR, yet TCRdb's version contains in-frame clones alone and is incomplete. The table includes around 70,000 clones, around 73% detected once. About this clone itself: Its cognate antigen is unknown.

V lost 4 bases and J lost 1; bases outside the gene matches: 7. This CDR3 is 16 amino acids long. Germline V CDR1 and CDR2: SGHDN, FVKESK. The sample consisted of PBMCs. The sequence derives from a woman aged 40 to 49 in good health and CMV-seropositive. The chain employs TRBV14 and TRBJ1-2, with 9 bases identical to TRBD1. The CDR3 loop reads CASSPGQGLGNYGYTF. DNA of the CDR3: TGTGCCAGCAGCCCGGGACAGGGATTGGGTAACTATGGCTACACCTTC.